Given below is one TCR beta chain in context. This entry comes from a study of T cell repertoires in ileal Crohn's disease. V shed 5 bases and J 4 bases; nucleotides not matched to a gene: 6. Germline values: CDR1 SGHTA, CDR2 FQGTGA. The CDR3 loop spans 15 amino acids. Here immunoSEQ multiplex PCR was the method, and the copy in TCRdb shows in-frame clones only, minus some. The sample yields fewer than 2,000 clones, about four fifths seen once. Time point in this sample: neoterminal ileum biopsy at postoperative endoscopy, about 6 months after surgery. The origin of this receptor is an adult with Crohn's disease. Sequencing was carried out using ileal tissue. This chain uses TRBV7-3 with TRBJ2-2; TRBD1 aligns across 8 bases. The CDR3 here is CASSKDRVGTGELFF. Here the CDR3 DNA reads TGTGCCAGCAGCAAGGACAGGGTGGGCACCGGGGAGCTGTTTTTT. The full variable domain, in which reference TRBV7-3 and TRBJ2-2 provide the parts outside the CDR3, is GAGVSQTPSNKVTEKGKYVELRCDPISGHTALYWYRQSLGQGPEFLIYFQGTGAADDSGLPNDRFFAVRPEGSVSTLKIQRTERGDSAVYLCASSKDRVGTGELFFGEGSRLTVL.